The next 14 T cell receptor beta chains were all read from a single sample in a study of read filtering for tumor transcriptome and immune sequencing (dated by TCRdb to the early 2020s). Reads for this sample came from an Illumina HiSeq 4000. TCR libraries were constructed from 350 to 400 ng RNA using the Immunoverse kit, and molecular barcoded adaptors covering alpha/delta and beta/gamma chains were employed. The public reads were quality trimmed at Q25 with fastp and then assembled into clones with MiXCR by TCRdb, keeping productive beta chains. Identical CDR3 proteins give one entry, which carries the most common genes and DNA. Counted in this sample were approximately 38,000 distinct CDR3 sequences; roughly an eighth of them appeared once. The ten largest clones capture about 25% of the sample. Sequencing used a population of CD138-negative cells sorted from bone marrow. This specimen's cell subset or site label, per the study, means: bone marrow mononuclear cells depleted of CD138+ plasma/myeloma cells by negative magnetic selection. These receptor sequences come from a donor aged 40 or older with multiple myeloma.

This clonotype was observed at least ten times. This chain connects TRBV18 to TRBJ2-7; tentative D call: TRBD2 (5 bases). V was shortened by 0 bases and J by 3 bases, with 6 bases between the two germline ends. Per germline, CDR1 KGHSH and CDR2 LQKENI. CDR3 size: 13 residues. The CDR3 DNA reads as TGTGCCAGCTCACCACCAGGAGGCTACGAGCAGTACTTC. This codes for CASSPPGGYEQYF.

The V gene is TRBV29-1, the J gene TRBJ2-1, with a possible D match to TRBD2 (5 bases). Germline V gene sequence: CDR1 SQVTM, CDR2 ANQGSEA. CDR3 length equals 11 residues. V shed 7 bases and J shed 9 bases, with 13 bases lying between them. The CDR3 DNA sequence: TGCAGCGCGACTACCTCCGGTGAGCAGTTCTTC. It is translated as CSATTSGEQFF.

The chain is built from TRBV5-1 and TRBJ2-1, with D tentatively TRBD2 (6 bases). The CDR3 covers 16 residues. CDR1 is SGHRS and CDR2 is YFSETQ in the germline V gene. The V end lost 4 bases, the J end lost 8 bases, and 22 bases lay between the germline ends. CDR3 sequence reads: CASSGGSRALRDEQFF. Written as DNA, the CDR3 is TGCGCCAGCAGCGGGGGGTCAAGGGCCCTCCGGGATGAGCAGTTCTTC.

This clonotype was observed at least ten times. The chain links TRBV20-1 to TRBJ1-2; 12 positions match TRBD1. This CDR3 has 17 amino acids. Germline V gene sequence: CDR1 DFQATT, CDR2 SNEGSKA (reference sequence). Losses at the gene ends were 6 bases for V and 8 bases for J; bases not matched to a gene: 19. The CDR3 here is CSANPGGTGGSSNGYTF. In DNA form, the CDR3 reads TGCAGTGCGAACCCCGGGGGGACAGGGGGCTCGTCTAACGGCTACACCTTC.

To note about this clonotype: A read error is the likely source, as a far larger clone sits one nucleotide away. V and J are TRBV11-3 and TRBJ2-1; perhaps TRBD1 as D (5 bases). The length of the CDR3 is 14 residues. Germline V gene lookup returns CDR1 SGHNT and CDR2 YENEEA. The DNA for the CDR3 is TGTGCCAGCAGCTTAACGTCCAGGGTGGATGAGCAGTCCTTC. Translation: CASSLTSRVDEQSF.

This clonotype was detected ten times or more. The chain links TRBV12-5 to TRBJ2-7; 8 bases are shared with TRBD1. The V gene end was trimmed by 5 bases and the J gene end by 4 bases; junction bases not matched to a gene: 4. The CDR3 is 13 residues long. Germline V gene lookup returns CDR1 LGHNT and CDR2 FRNRAP. The CDR3 coding sequence is TGTGCTAGTGGTGACAGGGGATTTTACGAGCAGTACTTC. Amino acids: CASGDRGFYEQYF. The full variable domain, its missing parts supplied by reference TRBV12-5 and TRBJ2-7, is DARVTQTPRHKVTEMGQEVTMRCQPILGHNTVFWYRQTMMQGLELLAYFRNRAPLDDSGMPKDRFSAEMPDATLATLKIQPSEPRDSAVYFCASGDRGFYEQYFGPGTRLTVT.

In its sample, this clonotype was seen many times. The chain employs TRBV28 and TRBJ2-7; weak D call: TRBD2 (6 bases). CDR1 and CDR2 (germline): MDHEN, SYDVKM. This CDR3 has 13 residues. Trimming cost V 2 bases and J 7 bases, with 12 bases left between them. For the CDR3, the DNA is TGTGCCAGCAGTTTAACCGGGAGTCGTGAGCAGTACTTC. Translated: CASSLTGSREQYF.

The chain links TRBV2 to TRBJ1-2; TRBD1 matches at 7 bases. CDR1 is SNHLY and CDR2 is FYNNEI in the germline V gene. The junction had 4 bases not matched to a gene; V was cut back by 7 bases and J by 2 bases. The CDR3 runs 13 residues. The CDR3 protein is CASNQDRNYGYTF. DNA of the CDR3: TGTGCCAGCAATCAGGACAGGAACTATGGCTACACCTTC.

This clonotype was seen repeatedly, ten times or more. The chain has TRBV28 and TRBJ1-1; TRBD1 matches at 9 bases. In germline, CDR1 is MDHEN, CDR2 SYDVKM. CDR3 size: 14 residues. The trim removed 4 bases at V and 10 bases at J, leaving 10 bases unmatched. The CDR3 DNA follows: TGTGCCAGCAGTTCCACGGATACAGGGGGCAGAGCTTTCTTT. Its translation: CASSSTDTGGRAFF. The full variable domain, with the rest looked up from reference TRBV28 and TRBJ1-1, is DVKVTQSSRYLVKRTGEKVFLECVQDMDHENMFWYRQDPGLGLRLIYFSYDVKMKEKGDIPEGYSVSREKKERFSLILESASTNQTSMYLCASSSTDTGGRAFFGQGTRLTVV.

This clonotype was recorded many times. This rearrangement joins TRBV18 to TRBJ2-2, with 10 bases matching TRBD1. The CDR3 contains 16 residues. The germline V gene has CDR1 KGHSH and CDR2 LQKENI. J was trimmed by 5 bases and V by 3 bases; bases with no gene match: 6. Here the CDR3 reads CASSPSDRGLTGELFF. The CDR3 DNA is TGTGCCAGCTCACCCTCCGACAGGGGGCTGACCGGGGAGCTGTTTTTT.

Many counts were recorded for this clonotype. The chain employs TRBV7-2 and TRBJ2-2; D gene ambiguous. The germline gives CDR1 SGHTA, CDR2 FQGNSA. There are 13 residues in the CDR3. The V and J ends lost 6 bases and 6 bases respectively, with 11 bases between them. CDR3 in DNA: TGTGCCAGCAGACCAGGATCCCCCGGGGAGCTGTTTTTT. Translated: CASRPGSPGELFF. Full variable domain (rest looked up from reference TRBV7-2 and TRBJ2-2): GAGVSQSPSNKVTEKGKDVELRCDPISGHTALYWYRQSLGQGLEFLIYFQGNSAPDKSGLPSDRFSAERTGGSVSTLTIQRTQQEDSAVYLCASRPGSPGELFFGEGSRLTVL.

This clonotype was seen repeatedly, ten times or more. This chain links TRBV30 with TRBJ2-7; 12 bases agree with TRBD2. This CDR3 contains 13 residues. Germline loops: CDR1 GTSNPN, CDR2 SVGIG (reference sequence). V trimming: 8 bases; J trimming: 4 bases; junction bases outside the gene matches: 6. The CDR3 loop is CAGRTSGIYEQYF. CDR3 nucleotide sequence: TGTGCCGGACGGACTAGCGGGATATACGAGCAGTACTTC.

This clonotype was observed at least ten times. V usage is TRBV6-2 or TRBV6-3 and J usage is TRBJ1-4, with no clear D. Between the trimmed V and J ends, which lost 2 bases and 6 bases, there was a span of 19 bases. The CDR3 extends over 17 amino acids. CDR1 and CDR2 from the germline V gene are MNHEY and SVGEGT. The chain's CDR3 is CASSYILWTVVDEKLFF. The CDR3 DNA reads as TGTGCCAGCAGTTACATTCTTTGGACGGTCGTGGATGAAAAACTGTTTTTT.

Ten or more counts support this clonotype. The CDR3 loop reads CSARDRQGLQEPQHF. The DNA for the CDR3 is TGCAGTGCTAGAGATAGGCAGGGCCTACAGGAGCCCCAGCATTTT. J is TRBJ1-5 and V is TRBV20-1; D perhaps matches TRBD1 (5 bases). CDR1 is DFQATT and CDR2 is SNEGSKA in the germline V gene (reference sequence). V was clipped by 0 bases and J by 8 bases, with 17 bases between them. The CDR3 runs 15 residues.